The rows below give T cell receptor beta chains drawn from one sample of a study of T cells in Graves' hyperthyroidism and ophthalmopathy. Via MiXCR, TCRdb re-called the multiplex PCR reads, giving one row per CDR3 protein. Altogether some 770,000 distinct CDR3 sequences are present, approximately 16% being singletons, with the ten largest covering 8.4%. The sample was blood. The receptors derive from a man aged 18 to 30 with Graves' hyperthyroidism. CDR3s include the opening cysteine and the closing phenylalanine or tryptophan. D genes are given only for firm matches. A row's size may be missing; if present it is once, few, many or a size class.

clone_size	d_call	v_call	j_call	cdr3_aa	cdr3_nt
NA	NA	TRBV6-6	TRBJ2-3	CASSYVGMTSTDTQYF	TGTGCCAGCAGTTACGTAGGGATGACTTCCACAGATACGCAGTATTTT
few	TRBD2	TRBV12-5	TRBJ2-1	CASGWTSGRAGEQFF	TGTGCTAGTGGCTGGACTAGCGGGAGGGCCGGAGAGCAGTTCTTC
NA	TRBD2	TRBV6-2/TRBV6-3	TRBJ2-1	CASSYSAGGPSWYNEQFF	TGTGCCAGCAGTTATTCAGCGGGAGGGCCTTCGTGGTACAATGAGCAGTTCTTC
NA	NA	TRBV4-1	TRBJ2-2	CASSQEVKGVYTGELFF	TGCGCCAGCAGCCAAGAAGTTAAGGGGGTGTACACCGGGGAGCTGTTTTTT
few	TRBD1	TRBV10-3	TRBJ2-7	CAISTQGKDEQYF	TGTGCCATCAGTACACAGGGGAAGGACGAGCAGTACTTC
few	NA	TRBV6-1	TRBJ1-1	CVSSEGTGTEAFF	TGTGTCAGCAGTGAAGGCACTGGCACTGAAGCTTTCTTT
many	NA	TRBV30	TRBJ2-3	CAWSSSARAKQYF	TGTGCCTGGAGTTCGTCCGCGAGGGCGAAGCAGTATTTT
once	TRBD1	TRBV28	TRBJ2-3	CASSPDRGILTTSTDTQYF	TGTGCCAGCAGTCCGGACAGGGGAATCCTTACAACTAGCACAGATACGCAGTATTTT
NA	NA	TRBV4-2	TRBJ1-5	CASSQGTNSNQPQHF	TGTGCCAGCAGCCAAGGGACAAATAGCAATCAGCCCCAGCATTTT
few	TRBD2	TRBV5-4	TRBJ2-3	CASSFWASGSSDTQYF	TGTGCCAGCAGCTTCTGGGCTAGCGGGAGTTCAGATACGCAGTATTTT
few	NA	TRBV20-1	TRBJ2-5	CSARVGQETQYF	TGCAGTGCTAGAGTGGGGCAGGAGACCCAGTACTTC
few	TRBD2	TRBV19	TRBJ2-7	CATSRLYGGGDTEQYF	TGTGCCACCTCCCGGTTGTATGGGGGGGGTGATACCGAGCAGTACTTC
NA	NA	TRBV6-1	TRBJ2-3	CASRQGLSTDTQYF	TGTGCCAGCAGACAGGGCCTTAGCACAGATACGCAGTATTTT
many	NA	TRBV2	TRBJ2-3	CASSSGEAMLTDTQYF	TGTGCCAGCAGTTCGGGAGAGGCGATGTTGACAGATACGCAGTATTTT
many	NA	TRBV29-1	TRBJ2-3	CSVVSQRGTDTQYF	TGCAGCGTTGTTAGCCAGAGAGGCACAGATACGCAGTATTTT
few	NA	TRBV2	TRBJ1-5	CASSEAGKSDQPQHF	TGTGCCAGCAGTGAGGCAGGGAAAAGTGATCAGCCCCAGCATTTT
many	NA	TRBV18	TRBJ2-1	CASSAPGLQGSEQFF	TGTGCCAGCTCAGCGCCGGGACTCCAGGGGAGCGAGCAGTTCTTC
many	NA	TRBV7-2	TRBJ2-3	CASSATRDQDTQYF	TGTGCCAGCAGCGCAACTAGAGATCAAGATACGCAGTATTTT
few	NA	TRBV19	TRBJ2-7	CASSIAVPYEQYF	TGTGCCAGTAGTATCGCCGTTCCCTACGAGCAGTACTTC
many	TRBD2	TRBV6-7	TRBJ2-7	CASRGAGGIYEQYF	TGTGCCAGCAGGGGAGCGGGAGGTATCTACGAGCAGTACTTC